This T cell receptor (beta chain) was obtained from a study of T cells in Graves' hyperthyroidism and ophthalmopathy. Study details: Peripheral blood collection took place at initial diagnosis, before any treatment. Study results and caveats: Most thyroid-expanded clonotypes above 0.001 were also found in blood. A 13 V-J signature model discriminated ophthalmopathy versus stable hyperthyroidism.

This clonotype has a handful of counts. Its antigen is unidentified. Researchers took RNA transcripts and amplified the TCR beta CDR3 regions from them. Primed by the HTBI set, a first-round RT-PCR was run on the TCR CDR3. One entry per CDR3 protein results from TCRdb running MiXCR on the multiplex PCR reads. The sample lists hundreds of thousands of distinct CDR3 sequences; around 13% were seen once. Material for sequencing was blood. The receptor was derived from a woman in her 30s with Graves' hyperthyroidism that later progressed to Graves' ophthalmopathy.

The CDR3 sequence: CANSQTGQGYEQYF. The DNA of the CDR3 is TGCGCCAACTCCCAGACAGGGCAAGGCTACGAGCAGTACTTC. The rearrangement uses TRBV5-1 and TRBJ2-7; 7 bases are shared with TRBD1. The germline gives CDR1 SGHRS, CDR2 YFSETQ. The ends lost 9 bases at V and 3 bases at J; junction bases unmatched: 12. The CDR3 has 14 residues.